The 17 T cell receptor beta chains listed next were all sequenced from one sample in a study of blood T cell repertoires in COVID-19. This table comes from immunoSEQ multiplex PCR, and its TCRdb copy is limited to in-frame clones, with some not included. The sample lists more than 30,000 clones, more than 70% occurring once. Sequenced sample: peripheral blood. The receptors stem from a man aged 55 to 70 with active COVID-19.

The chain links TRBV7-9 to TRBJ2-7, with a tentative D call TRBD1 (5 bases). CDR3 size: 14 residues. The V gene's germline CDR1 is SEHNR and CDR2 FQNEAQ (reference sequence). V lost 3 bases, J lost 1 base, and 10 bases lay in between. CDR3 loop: CASSFDRGSYEQYF. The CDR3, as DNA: TGTGCCAGCAGCTTCGATAGGGGATCCTACGAGCAGTACTTC. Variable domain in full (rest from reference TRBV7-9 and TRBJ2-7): DTGVSQNPRHKITKRGQNVTFRCDPISEHNRLYWYRQTLGQGPEFLTYFQNEAQLEKSRLLSDRFSAERPKGSFSTLEIQRTEQGDSAMYLCASSFDRGSYEQYFGPGTRLTVT.

DNA of the CDR3: TGTGCCAGCAGCTTAGATGCCCAGGCTGGTAGCTCCTACAATGAGCAGTTCTTC. Protein sequence: CASSLDAQAGSSYNEQFF. The V gene is TRBV11-3, the J gene TRBJ2-1, with no clear D. The CDR3 length is 18 residues. The V and J ends lost 0 bases and 0 bases respectively, with 15 bases between them. Germline loops: CDR1 SGHNT, CDR2 YENEEA.

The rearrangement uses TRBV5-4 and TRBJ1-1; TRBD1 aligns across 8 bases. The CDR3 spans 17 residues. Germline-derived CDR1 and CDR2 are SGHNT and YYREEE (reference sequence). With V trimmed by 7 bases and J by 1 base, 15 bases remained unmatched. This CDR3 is CASSRTGTGEGNTEAFF. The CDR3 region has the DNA TGTGCCAGCTCGCGGACCGGGACAGGAGAGGGGAACACTGAAGCTTTCTTT.

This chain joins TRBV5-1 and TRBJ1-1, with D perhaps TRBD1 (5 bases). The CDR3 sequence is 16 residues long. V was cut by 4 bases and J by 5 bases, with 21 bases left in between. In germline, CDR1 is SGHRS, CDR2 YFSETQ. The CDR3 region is CASSLGGGGLETEAFF. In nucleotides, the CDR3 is TGCGCCAGCAGCCTTGGTGGGGGGGGACTTGAGACTGAAGCTTTCTTT.

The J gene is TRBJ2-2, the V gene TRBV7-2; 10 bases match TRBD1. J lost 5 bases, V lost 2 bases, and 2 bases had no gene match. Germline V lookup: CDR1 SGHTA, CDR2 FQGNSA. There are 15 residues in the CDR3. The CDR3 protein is CASSLWGQGTGELFF. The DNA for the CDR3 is TGTGCCAGCAGCTTATGGGGACAGGGGACCGGGGAGCTGTTTTTT.

In DNA form, the CDR3 reads TGCGCCAGCAGCCCATCCCCTTTAGTAGGGGCCTACGAGCAGTACTTC. Translated: CASSPSPLVGAYEQYF. The rearrangement uses TRBV5-1 and TRBJ2-7; D is possibly TRBD1 (5 bases). Germline values: CDR1 SGHRS, CDR2 YFSETQ. CDR3 length: 16 residues. V was clipped by 4 bases and J by 2 bases, with 19 bases between them.

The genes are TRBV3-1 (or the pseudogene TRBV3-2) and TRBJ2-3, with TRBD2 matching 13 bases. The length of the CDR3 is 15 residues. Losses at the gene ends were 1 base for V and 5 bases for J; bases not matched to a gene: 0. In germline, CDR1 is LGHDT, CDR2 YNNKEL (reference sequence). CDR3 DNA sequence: TGTGCCAGCAGCCAAGGGACTAGCGGGAGAGATACGCAGTATTTT. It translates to CASSQGTSGRDTQYF.

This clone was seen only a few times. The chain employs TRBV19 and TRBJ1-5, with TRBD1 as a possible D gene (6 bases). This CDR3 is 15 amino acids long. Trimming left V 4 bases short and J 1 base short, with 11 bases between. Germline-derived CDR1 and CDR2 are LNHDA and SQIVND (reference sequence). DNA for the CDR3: TGTGCCAGTAGTAGTAACAGGGCAAGCAATCAGCCCCAGCATTTT. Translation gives CASSSNRASNQPQHF.

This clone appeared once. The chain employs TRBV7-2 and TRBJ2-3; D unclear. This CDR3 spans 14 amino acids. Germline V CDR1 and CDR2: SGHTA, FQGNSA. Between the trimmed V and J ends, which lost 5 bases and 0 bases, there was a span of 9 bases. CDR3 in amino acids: CASSPQISTDTQYF. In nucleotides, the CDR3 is TGTGCCAGCAGCCCCCAGATCAGCACAGATACGCAGTATTTT. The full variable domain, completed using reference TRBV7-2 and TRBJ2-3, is GAGVSQSPSNKVTEKGKDVELRCDPISGHTALYWYRQSLGQGLEFLIYFQGNSAPDKSGLPSDRFSAERTGGSVSTLTIQRTQQEDSAVYLCASSPQISTDTQYFGPGTRLTVL.

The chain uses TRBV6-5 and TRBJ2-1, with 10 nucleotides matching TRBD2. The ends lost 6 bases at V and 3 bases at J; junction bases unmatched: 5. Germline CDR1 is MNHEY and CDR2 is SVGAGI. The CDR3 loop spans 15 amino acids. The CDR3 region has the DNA TGTGCCAGCAGAGTTTGGACTAGCGGCTACAATGAGCAGTTCTTC. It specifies CASRVWTSGYNEQFF.

The CDR3 bases are TGTGCCAGCAACCCAGGACAGGGCCCTTACGAGCAGTACTTC. Its protein is CASNPGQGPYEQYF. The V gene is TRBV7-2, the J gene TRBJ2-7, with 8 positions matching TRBD1. Germline loops: CDR1 SGHTA, CDR2 FQGNSA. V shed 7 bases, J shed 4 bases, and the junction held 9 bases outside the gene matches. The CDR3 totals 14 residues.

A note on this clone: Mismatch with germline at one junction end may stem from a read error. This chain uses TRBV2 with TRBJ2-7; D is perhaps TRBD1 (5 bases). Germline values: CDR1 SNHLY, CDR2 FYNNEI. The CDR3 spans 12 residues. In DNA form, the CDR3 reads TGTGCCAGCAGTGAAGTGGTGCAGACCAGGGACTTC. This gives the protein CASSEVVQTRDF.

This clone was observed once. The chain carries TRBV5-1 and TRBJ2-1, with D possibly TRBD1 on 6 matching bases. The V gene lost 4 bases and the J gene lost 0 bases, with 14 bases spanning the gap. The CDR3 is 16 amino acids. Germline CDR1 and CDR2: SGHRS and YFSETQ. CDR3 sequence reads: CASSAVTGISYNEQFF. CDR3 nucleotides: TGCGCCAGCAGCGCTGTTACAGGGATCTCCTACAATGAGCAGTTCTTC.

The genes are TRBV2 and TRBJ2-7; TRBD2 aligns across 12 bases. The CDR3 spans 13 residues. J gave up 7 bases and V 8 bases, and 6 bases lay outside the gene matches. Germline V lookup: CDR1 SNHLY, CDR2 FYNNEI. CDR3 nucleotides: TGTGCCAGCGGAGGGACTAGCGGGCTTGAGCAGTACTTC. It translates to CASGGTSGLEQYF.

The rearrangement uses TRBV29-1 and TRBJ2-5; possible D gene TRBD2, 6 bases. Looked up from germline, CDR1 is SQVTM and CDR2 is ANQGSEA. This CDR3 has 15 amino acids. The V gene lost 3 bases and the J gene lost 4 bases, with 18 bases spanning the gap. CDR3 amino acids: CSVENNRGFRETQYF. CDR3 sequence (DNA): TGCAGCGTTGAGAATAATCGGGGGTTTCGAGAGACCCAGTACTTC.

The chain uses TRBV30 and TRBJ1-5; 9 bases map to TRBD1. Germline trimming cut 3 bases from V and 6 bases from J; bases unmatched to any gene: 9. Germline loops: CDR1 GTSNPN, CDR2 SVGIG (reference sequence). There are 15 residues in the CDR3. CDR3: CAWSRDRVRGQPQHF. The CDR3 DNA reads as TGTGCCTGGAGCAGGGACAGGGTACGTGGTCAGCCCCAGCATTTT.

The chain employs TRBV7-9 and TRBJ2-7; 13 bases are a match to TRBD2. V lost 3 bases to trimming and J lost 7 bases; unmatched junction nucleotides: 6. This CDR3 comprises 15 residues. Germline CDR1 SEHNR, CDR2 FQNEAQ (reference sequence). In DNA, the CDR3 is TGTGCCAGCAGCTTCGGACTAGCGGGAGCTTGGGAGCAGTACTTC. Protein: CASSFGLAGAWEQYF.